This T cell receptor beta chain appears in the sequencing data of a study of metastatic and nonmetastatic thyroid tumors. Study-wide background: Thyroid patients, malignant and benign, had repertoires compared across blood and tumor or nodule tissue. Study-wide points: Within blood and tumor, benign nodules reportedly had significantly lower TCR beta diversity than malignant thyroid tumors did.

In the original analysis: Construction of a distant-metastasis classifier for papillary thyroid cancer relied on CDR3 differences across clinicopathological groups. TCRdb re-analyzed the PCR reads using MiXCR. The V and J calls and clone size come from TCRdb's table, not from the authors' own analysis. The data hold over 6,500 clones, with roughly a third observed a single time. As to this clone: Its antigen is as yet unknown.

Patients had received no treatment of any kind before thyroid surgery. The clonotype comes from a female donor with papillary thyroid cancer or a benign thyroid nodule (not recorded which). Some clones in this sample may be carry-over from other donors' samples. The source material was adjacent normal tissue.

DNA for the CDR3: TGTGCCAGCAGTCCAGAATACGCGGTTCAGCCCCAGCATTTT. Protein product: CASSPEYAVQPQHF. The rearrangement links TRBV28 to TRBJ1-5; no clear D gene. V was clipped by 5 bases and J by 6 bases, with 14 bases between them. Germline-derived CDR1 and CDR2 are MDHEN and SYDVKM. The CDR3 is made up of 14 amino acids.